The 28 T cell receptor beta chains below all came from one sample that was sequenced in a study of CD8 T cells in Susac syndrome. RNA amounts of about 0.5 to 1 ug underwent reverse transcription with random hexamers. One entry per CDR3 protein results from TCRdb running MiXCR on the immunoSEQ multiplex PCR reads. The sample carries 160,000 or so distinct CDR3 sequences, 90% to 95% recorded once. The material sequenced was CD4+ T cells from PBMCs. These receptors originate from a human donor with Susac syndrome.

The chain recombines TRBV30 with TRBJ2-1, with 7 positions matching TRBD1. CDR3 length: 14 residues. Germline V lookup: CDR1 GTSNPN, CDR2 SVGIG (reference sequence). This chain's CDR3 is CAGAEGAGYNEQFF. The CDR3 coding sequence is TGTGCGGGGGCCGAGGGGGCTGGCTACAATGAGCAGTTCTTC.

The chain recombines TRBV7-9 with TRBJ2-2, with D possibly TRBD1 on 6 matching bases. Trimming removed 6 bases at V and 3 bases at J, with 17 bases between. Germline V CDR1 and CDR2: SEHNR, FQNEAQ (reference sequence). The CDR3 extends over 16 amino acids. The CDR3, as DNA: TGTGCCAGCAGTCCAGACAGGCCCCGAGACACCGGGGAGCTGTTTTTT. Protein: CASSPDRPRDTGELFF. Complete variable domain (other parts from reference TRBV7-9 and TRBJ2-2): DTGVSQNPRHKITKRGQNVTFRCDPISEHNRLYWYRQTLGQGPEFLTYFQNEAQLEKSRLLSDRFSAERPKGSFSTLEIQRTEQGDSAMYLCASSPDRPRDTGELFFGEGSRLTVL.

CDR3 sequence reads: CASRRTAYTYEQYF. DNA for the CDR3: TGTGCCAGCAGACGGACAGCCTACACCTACGAGCAGTACTTC. The rearrangement uses TRBV12-3 or TRBV12-4 and TRBJ2-7; tentative D call: TRBD1 (6 bases). Trimming cost V 6 bases and J 2 bases, with 14 bases left between them. CDR3 length equals 14 residues.

V usage is TRBV12-3 or TRBV12-4 and J usage is TRBJ2-1; tentatively, D is TRBD1 or TRBD2 (5 bases each). The CDR3 contains 13 residues. Trimming cost V 5 bases and J 5 bases, with 10 bases left between them. The CDR3 here is CASSPRGHNEQFF. The DNA of the CDR3 is TGTGCCAGCAGTCCTAGGGGACACAATGAGCAGTTCTTC.

This chain connects TRBV7-2 to TRBJ1-1, with TRBD1 as a possible D gene (6 bases). The CDR3 length is 15 residues. V was trimmed by 2 bases and J by 2 bases, leaving 12 bases between them. Germline values: CDR1 SGHTA, CDR2 FQGNSA. CDR3 in DNA: TGTGCCAGCAGCTTAACTCGGGGGGCAAACACTGAAGCTTTCTTT. As protein: CASSLTRGANTEAFF.

CDR3 nucleotides: TGTGCCAGCAGCTCCCGGGACGGCTTAAACATTCAGTACTTC. Translated, it gives CASSSRDGLNIQYF. V and J are TRBV3-1 and TRBJ2-4; possibly TRBD1 or TRBD2 for D (5 bases each). The CDR3 totals 14 residues. Germline CDR1 LGHDT, CDR2 YNNKEL (reference sequence). V was trimmed by 5 bases and J by 6 bases, leaving 14 bases between them. Based on the CDR3 plus reference TRBV3-1 and TRBJ2-4, the full variable domain is DTAVSQTPKYLVTQMGNDKSIKCEQNLGHDTMYWYKQDSKKFLKIMFSYNNKELIINETVPNRFSPKSPDKAHLNLHINSLELGDSAVYFCASSSRDGLNIQYFGAGTRLSVL.

The chain has TRBV20-1 and TRBJ2-3, with TRBD1 as a possible D gene (7 bases). This CDR3 is built from 12 residues. Germline V CDR1 and CDR2: DFQATT, SNEGSKA (reference sequence). DNA of the CDR3: TGCAGCGGGGGACAGTACACAGATACGCAGTATTTT. As protein: CSGGQYTDTQYF.

The chain has TRBV12-5 and TRBJ2-7; D not certain. V was clipped by 4 bases and J by 0 bases, with 7 bases between them. There are 13 residues in the CDR3. The germline V gene has CDR1 LGHNT and CDR2 FRNRAP. As DNA, the CDR3 is TGTGCTAGTGGTTCGGACGTCTCCTACGAGCAGTACTTC. It specifies CASGSDVSYEQYF.

This chain joins TRBV6-6 and TRBJ1-1, with D unresolved. Germline V gives CDR1 MNHNY, CDR2 SVGAGI (reference sequence). CDR3 length: 14 amino acids. Trimming cost V 1 base and J 1 base, with 7 bases left between them. The CDR3 bases are TGTGCCAGCAGTTACTGGTCGGAGAACACTGAAGCTTTCTTT. Protein sequence: CASSYWSENTEAFF.

J is TRBJ2-5 and V is TRBV18; D unresolved. V lost 0 bases, J lost 6 bases, and 23 bases lay in between. There are 18 residues in the CDR3. Germline V lookup: CDR1 KGHSH, CDR2 LQKENI. The CDR3: CASSPPMGSGELAKTQYF. CDR3 sequence (DNA): TGTGCCAGCTCACCACCTATGGGAAGTGGTGAGTTGGCGAAGACCCAGTACTTC.

This chain joins TRBV10-3 and TRBJ2-7; tentatively, D is TRBD2 (5 bases). This CDR3 comprises 14 residues. Trimming stripped 0 bases from V and 6 bases from J, with 12 bases between. The germline V gene encodes CDR1 ENHRY and CDR2 SYGVKD. The DNA for the CDR3 is TGTGCCATCAGTGAGTCAGGGAGCGCGGGCGAGCAGTACTTC. Protein: CAISESGSAGEQYF.

This chain uses TRBV2 with TRBJ2-7, with no clear D. Trimming stripped 2 bases from V and 3 bases from J, with 5 bases between. CDR1 is SNHLY and CDR2 is FYNNEI in the germline V gene. The CDR3 has 12 residues. CDR3 in amino acids: CASSERDYEQYF. The CDR3 bases are TGTGCCAGCAGTGAAAGGGACTACGAGCAGTACTTC. Looking up the rest from reference TRBV2 and TRBJ2-7 gives the full variable domain: EPEVTQTPSHQVTQMGQEVILRCVPISNHLYFYWYRQILGQKVEFLVSFYNNEISEKSEIFDDQFSVERPDGSNFTLKIRSTKLEDSAMYFCASSERDYEQYFGPGTRLTVT.

The chain carries TRBV3-1 and TRBJ1-5, with unresolved D. CDR1 is LGHDT and CDR2 is YNNKEL in the germline V gene (reference sequence). The CDR3 is 14 amino acids. The V gene lost 4 bases and the J gene lost 3 bases, with 10 bases spanning the gap. DNA for the CDR3: TGTGCCAGCAGCCCCCTCGGGTTCAATCAGCCCCAGCATTTT. This sequence encodes CASSPLGFNQPQHF.

This chain links TRBV15 with TRBJ2-7, with D perhaps matching TRBD2 (6 bases). The germline V and J ends were trimmed by 0 bases and 6 bases, with 18 bases remaining between them. The germline V gene encodes CDR1 LNHNV and CDR2 YYDKDF (reference sequence). CDR3 length equals 16 residues. The CDR3 region has the DNA TGTGCCACCAGCAGAGATGGGTTGGAGGGGAGACTCGAGCAGTACTTC. It is translated as CATSRDGLEGRLEQYF. Using reference TRBV15 and TRBJ2-7 for the parts outside the CDR3, the full variable domain is DAMVIQNPRYQVTQFGKPVTLSCSQTLNHNVMYWYQQKSSQAPKLLFHYYDKDFNNEADTPDNFQSRRPNTSFCFLDIRSPGLGDTAMYLCATSRDGLEGRLEQYFGPGTRLTVT.

This clonotype has only a few counts. V and J are TRBV7-9 and TRBJ2-1, with TRBD1 matching over 11 bases. The CDR3 spans 16 residues. The trim removed 5 bases at V and 5 bases at J, leaving 8 bases unmatched. The germline V gene has CDR1 SEHNR and CDR2 FQNEAQ (reference sequence). DNA for the CDR3: TGTGCCAGCAGCGCCCCAGGACAGGGGGCGGACAATGAGCAGTTCTTC. It translates to CASSAPGQGADNEQFF.

V usage is TRBV2 and J usage is TRBJ2-1, with 8 positions matching TRBD2. CDR3 length: 16 residues. V shed 8 bases and J 1 base; nucleotides not matched to a gene: 10. Germline V CDR1 and CDR2: SNHLY, FYNNEI. The CDR3 sequence is CASVSGGPGSYNEQFF. CDR3 coding DNA: TGTGCCAGCGTTTCGGGGGGGCCTGGTTCCTACAATGAGCAGTTCTTC.

The V and J genes are TRBV20-1 and TRBJ2-5, with 8 bases aligning to TRBD2. Per germline, CDR1 DFQATT and CDR2 SNEGSKA (reference sequence). V was clipped by 5 bases and J by 4 bases; unmatched bases: 6. This CDR3 comprises 13 residues. The CDR3, as DNA: TGCAGTGCTCCGAGGACTAGCAGAGAGACCCAGTACTTC. Residues: CSAPRTSRETQYF.

This clonotype was detected only once. V and J are TRBV11-2 and TRBJ1-2, with 8 nucleotides matching TRBD1. The CDR3 is 14 residues long. V was clipped by 5 bases and J by 6 bases; unmatched bases: 8. The germline V gene has CDR1 SGHAT and CDR2 FQNNGV. The CDR3 region has the DNA TGTGCCAGCAGCCCCCGGACAGGGAGCGATGGCTACACCTTC. Protein: CASSPRTGSDGYTF.

The V call is TRBV4-1, the J call TRBJ2-5; D perhaps matches TRBD1 (5 bases). Per germline, CDR1 MGHRA and CDR2 YSYEKL. CDR3 length equals 13 residues. The germline V and J ends were trimmed by 4 bases and 4 bases, with 10 bases remaining between them. CDR3 amino acids: CASSREQAETQYF. The CDR3 DNA reads TGCGCCAGCAGCCGGGAACAGGCAGAGACCCAGTACTTC.

The chain couples TRBV10-1 to TRBJ2-1, with D perhaps being TRBD1 or TRBD2 (5 bases each). V was trimmed by 6 bases and J by 10 bases, leaving 13 bases between them. This CDR3 contains 12 residues. Germline V CDR1 and CDR2: WNHNN, SYGVQD (reference sequence). CDR3 in DNA: TGCGCCAGCAGCCGTAGGGGCGGGGAGCAGTTCTTC. Protein sequence: CASSRRGGEQFF.

The V call is TRBV20-1, the J call TRBJ2-2; possible D gene TRBD2, 6 bases. The CDR3 sequence is 13 residues long. The germline gives CDR1 DFQATT, CDR2 SNEGSKA (reference sequence). V shed 4 bases and J shed 7 bases, with 13 bases lying between them. CDR3 amino acids: CSANSRGSGELFF. The CDR3 region has the DNA TGCAGTGCTAACTCCCGGGGGAGCGGGGAGCTGTTTTTT.

The J gene is TRBJ2-4, the V gene TRBV20-1; 10 positions agree with TRBD2. Unmatched junction bases numbered 11, after V lost 3 bases and J lost 6 bases. The CDR3 is 16 residues long. In germline, CDR1 is DFQATT, CDR2 SNEGSKA (reference sequence). In nucleotides, the CDR3 is TGCAGTGCTAGGGGGCAGCGGGGGGGCCGCGGAAACATTCAGTACTTC. It encodes CSARGQRGGRGNIQYF.

This clonotype was seen a single time. The V and J genes are TRBV28 and TRBJ1-3; D ambiguous. V lost 2 bases, J lost 2 bases, and 10 bases lay in between. The CDR3 is 15 amino acids. Germline lookup yields CDR1 MDHEN and CDR2 SYDVKM. The CDR3 region has the DNA TGTGCCAGCAGTTTAGAGCGGACTGCTGGAAACACCATATATTTT. Its protein is CASSLERTAGNTIYF.

The chain employs TRBV29-1 and TRBJ2-7; 10 bases map to TRBD1. CDR1 is SQVTM and CDR2 is ANQGSEA in the germline V gene. The V segment lost 4 bases and the J segment 3 bases; nucleotides outside the gene matches: 3. The CDR3 totals 13 residues. The CDR3 coding sequence is TGCAGCGTTGGGGGGACAGGGGACTACGAGCAGTACTTC. It codes for CSVGGTGDYEQYF.

The chain couples TRBV7-2 to TRBJ1-3; D is unclear. Trimming removed 4 bases from V and 0 bases from J, with 10 bases in between. The V gene's germline CDR1 is SGHTA and CDR2 FQGNSA. This CDR3 is 15 amino acids long. The CDR3, as DNA: TGTGCCAGCAGCTCGCCGGGCCTCTCTGGAAACACCATATATTTT. Translated: CASSSPGLSGNTIYF. The full variable domain, rest sourced from reference TRBV7-2 and TRBJ1-3, is GAGVSQSPSNKVTEKGKDVELRCDPISGHTALYWYRQSLGQGLEFLIYFQGNSAPDKSGLPSDRFSAERTGGSVSTLTIQRTQQEDSAVYLCASSSPGLSGNTIYFGEGSWLTVV.

This chain uses TRBV30 with TRBJ1-2, with 9 bases matching TRBD1. Looked up from germline, CDR1 is GTSNPN and CDR2 is SVGIG (reference sequence). There are 16 residues in the CDR3. V lost 2 bases, J lost 8 bases, and 15 bases stayed unmatched. CDR3 in amino acids: CAWSPLGDRVLGGYTF. DNA for the CDR3: TGTGCCTGGAGTCCCCTCGGGGACAGGGTCCTTGGCGGCTACACCTTC.

This clonotype occurred once. The chain joins TRBV10-2 to TRBJ2-6; D is possibly TRBD2 (5 bases). V was shortened by 6 bases and J by 0 bases, with 15 bases between the two germline ends. Germline CDR1 is WSHSY and CDR2 is SAAADI. The CDR3 sequence is 17 residues long. This chain's CDR3 is CASRRTGTASGANVLTF. The CDR3 region has the DNA TGCGCCAGCAGGAGGACGGGAACCGCCTCTGGGGCCAACGTCCTGACTTTC.

The chain is built from TRBV7-8 and TRBJ2-3; 8 positions agree with TRBD2. Germline CDR1 and CDR2: SGHVS and FQNEAQ. The CDR3 contains 16 residues. After removal of 5 bases from V and 4 bases from J, the junction contained 11 bases not matched to a gene. This chain's CDR3 is CASSRRGAADPDTQYF. CDR3 nucleotide sequence: TGTGCCAGCAGCCGGCGGGGGGCCGCAGATCCAGATACGCAGTATTTT.